These 16 T cell receptor beta chains came from one sample sequenced in a study of T cells in localized non-small cell lung cancer. The protocol was immunoSEQ multiplex PCR, while the TCRdb copy is restricted to in-frame clones and leaves out a portion. The data hold about 22,000 clones, with less than 90% observed a single time. The specimen comprised PBMCs, sampled before any cancer treatment. The receptors come from a man aged 40 to 70 with stage II squamous cell lung carcinoma.

CDR3 DNA sequence: TGTGCCAGCAGCTTGGTCCCCCCAGGGGATGTATACGAGCAGTACTTC. Encoded protein: CASSLVPPGDVYEQYF. V is TRBV5-5 and J is TRBJ2-7; the D gene is possibly TRBD1 (6 bases). V lost 0 bases, J lost 4 bases, and 17 bases lay in between. CDR1 is SGHKS, CDR2 YYEKEE, per germline (reference sequence). The CDR3 contains 16 residues.

As DNA, the CDR3 is TGTGCCAGCTCACCACGGGACCGTACGAGTGAAGCTTTCTTT. Translation gives CASSPRDRTSEAFF. This chain links TRBV18 with TRBJ1-1; perhaps TRBD1 as D (5 bases). Germline values: CDR1 KGHSH, CDR2 LQKENI. The CDR3 consists of 14 residues. Between the trimmed V and J ends, which lost 1 base and 7 bases, there was a span of 13 bases.

The J gene is TRBJ1-6, the V gene TRBV5-6; unclear D gene. Trimming shortened V by 2 bases and J by 5 bases, and 8 bases separated the two germline ends. Per the germline V gene, CDR1 is SGHDT and CDR2 is YYEEEE. This CDR3 is built from 14 residues. In DNA form, the CDR3 reads TGTGCCAGCAGCTTACCCCAGAATAATTCACCCCTCCACTTT. It specifies CASSLPQNNSPLHF.

This CDR3 is CASSSSGGRIVAQYF. CDR3 nucleotides: TGTGCCAGCAGCTCCTCTGGCGGAAGGATTGTTGCGCAGTATTTT. The genes are TRBV5-6 and TRBJ2-3; no reliable D call. The CDR3 contains 15 residues. Germline CDR1 and CDR2: SGHDT and YYEEEE. Trimming cost V 3 bases and J 10 bases, with 21 bases left between them.

V and J are TRBV4-1 and TRBJ1-5; D may be TRBD1 (5 bases). The CDR3 contains 15 residues. CDR1 MGHRA and CDR2 YSYEKL come from the germline V gene. Trimming took 0 bases from V and 9 from J, leaving 15 bases between them. As DNA, the CDR3 is TGCGCCAGCAGCCAAGAGGGGCACCCCGGAGGGCCCCAGCATTTT. It codes for CASSQEGHPGGPQHF.

The gene calls are TRBV19 and TRBJ1-1; D possibly corresponds to TRBD1 (6 bases). This CDR3 spans 17 amino acids. Germline V gene lookup returns CDR1 LNHDA and CDR2 SQIVND (reference sequence). V gave up 5 bases and J gave up 4 bases, with 23 bases separating them. In nucleotides, the CDR3 is TGTGCCAGTAGTGACGCGGGCAGGGGCGCCGGTGGCACTGAAGCTTTCTTT. Amino acid sequence: CASSDAGRGAGGTEAFF.

This clone showed up just a few times. This chain connects TRBV7-9 to TRBJ2-7, with 9 bases fitting TRBD1. CDR3 length: 13 amino acids. Germline V gives CDR1 SEHNR, CDR2 FQNEAQ (reference sequence). J was trimmed by 7 bases and V by 6 bases; bases with no gene match: 7. The CDR3 DNA sequence: TGTGCCAGCAGGGGACAGGGAGTGGAGGAGCAGTACTTC. It codes for CASRGQGVEEQYF.

The sample holds a few counts of this clone. J is TRBJ1-2 and V is TRBV14, with TRBD1 matching 7 bases. The CDR3 contains 13 residues. V lost 8 bases, J lost 8 bases, and 11 bases stayed unmatched. The germline gives CDR1 SGHDN, CDR2 FVKESK. CDR3: CASAGTVSGGYTF. CDR3 coding DNA: TGTGCCAGCGCCGGGACAGTGTCTGGGGGCTACACCTTC.

The chain uses TRBV2 and TRBJ2-3; the D is unclear. There are 10 residues in the CDR3. V shed 6 bases and J shed 6 bases, with 4 bases lying between them. Germline V gene sequence: CDR1 SNHLY, CDR2 FYNNEI. The DNA for the CDR3 is TGTGCCAGCAGGGAGGATACGCAGTATTTT. It translates to CASREDTQYF.

V and J are TRBV11-2 and TRBJ1-1, with D maybe TRBD1 (5 bases). Germline CDR1 and CDR2: SGHAT and FQNNGV. Trimming pared 1 base from V and 7 bases from J, leaving 13 bases between. This CDR3 has 14 residues. This chain's CDR3 is CASSLGWGELEAFF. The CDR3 DNA reads as TGTGCCAGCAGCTTAGGCTGGGGGGAGCTTGAAGCTTTCTTT.

The genes are TRBV30 and TRBJ2-5, with D unclear. Between the trimmed V and J ends, which lost 4 bases and 0 bases, there was a span of 3 bases. In germline, CDR1 is GTSNPN, CDR2 SVGIG (reference sequence). This CDR3 has 11 amino acids. The CDR3 is CAWTNQETQYF. The DNA of the CDR3 is TGTGCCTGGACTAACCAAGAGACCCAGTACTTC.

V usage is TRBV5-5 and J usage is TRBJ2-2; the D is unclear. Germline assignment: CDR1 SGHKS and CDR2 YYEKEE (reference sequence). With 0 bases removed from V and 8 bases from J, the gap between germline ends came to 11 bases. The CDR3 extends over 14 amino acids. CDR3: CASSLEPGGGELFF. DNA for the CDR3: TGTGCCAGCAGCTTGGAGCCAGGCGGTGGGGAGCTGTTTTTT.

The rearrangement uses TRBV6-6 and TRBJ2-7; no clear D. Germline V CDR1 and CDR2: MNHNY, SVGAGI (reference sequence). The CDR3 is 15 residues long. V shed 2 bases and J shed 2 bases, with 13 bases lying between them. As DNA, the CDR3 is TGTGCCAGCAGTTACCCTGGTCGGCTTCCCTACGAGCAGTACTTC. This translates into CASSYPGRLPYEQYF.

J is TRBJ2-1 and V is TRBV11-3; a weak D match, TRBD2 (6 bases). V lost 3 bases and J 1 base, leaving 10 bases between the germline ends. The CDR3 has 15 residues. CDR1 SGHNT and CDR2 YENEEA come from the germline V gene. The CDR3, as DNA: TGTGCCAGCAGCTTGGGTCGGGAGTCCTACAATGAGCAGTTCTTC. Residues: CASSLGRESYNEQFF. The complete variable domain, with remaining parts taken from reference TRBV11-3 and TRBJ2-1, reads EAGVVQSPRYKIIEKKQPVAFWCNPISGHNTLYWYLQNLGQGPELLIRYENEEAVDDSQLPKDRFSAERLKGVDSTLKIQPAELGDSAVYLCASSLGRESYNEQFFGPGTRLTVL.

Here the CDR3 reads CASSLYRGLGNTIYF. The CDR3 coding sequence is TGTGCCAGCAGCCTCTACAGGGGGCTTGGAAACACCATATATTTT. The V call is TRBV7-8, the J call TRBJ1-3, with 9 bases identical to TRBD1. There are 15 residues in the CDR3. Germline lookup yields CDR1 SGHVS and CDR2 FQNEAQ. Trimming cost V 5 bases and J 3 bases; bases outside gene matches: 5.

The chain has TRBV27 and TRBJ1-1, with D hard to call. The CDR3 spans 13 residues. The germline V gene encodes CDR1 MNHEY and CDR2 SMNVEV (reference sequence). Trimming pared 5 bases from V and 1 base from J, leaving 8 bases between. The CDR3 reads CASSPATNTEAFF. CDR3 DNA sequence: TGTGCCAGCAGTCCGGCCACGAACACTGAAGCTTTCTTT.